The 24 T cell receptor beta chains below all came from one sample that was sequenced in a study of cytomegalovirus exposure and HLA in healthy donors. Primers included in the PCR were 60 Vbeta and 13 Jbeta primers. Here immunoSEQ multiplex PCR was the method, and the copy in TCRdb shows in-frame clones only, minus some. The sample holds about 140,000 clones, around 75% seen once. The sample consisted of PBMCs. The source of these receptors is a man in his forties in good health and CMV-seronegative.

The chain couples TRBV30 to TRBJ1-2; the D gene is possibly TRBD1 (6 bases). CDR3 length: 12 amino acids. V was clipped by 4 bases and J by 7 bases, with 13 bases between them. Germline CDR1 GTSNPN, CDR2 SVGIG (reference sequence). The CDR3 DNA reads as TGTGCCTGGAACCCGGGACACTCTGGCTACACCTTC. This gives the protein CAWNPGHSGYTF.

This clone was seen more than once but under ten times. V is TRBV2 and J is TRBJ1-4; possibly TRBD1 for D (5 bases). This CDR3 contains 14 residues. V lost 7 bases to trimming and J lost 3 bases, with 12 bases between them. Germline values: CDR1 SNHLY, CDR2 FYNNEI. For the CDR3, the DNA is TGTGCCAGCAACATCGACAGTTCTAATGAAAAACTGTTTTTT. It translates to CASNIDSSNEKLFF. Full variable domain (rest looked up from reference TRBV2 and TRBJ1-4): EPEVTQTPSHQVTQMGQEVILRCVPISNHLYFYWYRQILGQKVEFLVSFYNNEISEKSEIFDDQFSVERPDGSNFTLKIRSTKLEDSAMYFCASNIDSSNEKLFFGSGTQLSVL.

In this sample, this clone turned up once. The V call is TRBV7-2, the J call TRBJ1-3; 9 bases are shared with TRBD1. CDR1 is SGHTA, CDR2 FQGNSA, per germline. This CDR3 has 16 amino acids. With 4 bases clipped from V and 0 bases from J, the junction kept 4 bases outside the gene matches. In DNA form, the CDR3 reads TGTGCCAGCAGCTGGGACAGGGCGCGCTCTGGAAACACCATATATTTT. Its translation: CASSWDRARSGNTIYF.

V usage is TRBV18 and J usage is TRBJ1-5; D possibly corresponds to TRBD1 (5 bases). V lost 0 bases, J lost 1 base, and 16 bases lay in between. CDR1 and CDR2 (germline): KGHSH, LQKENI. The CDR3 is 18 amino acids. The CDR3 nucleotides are TGTGCCAGCTCACCACCGGTTTGGGCGGGGGGAAGCAATCAGCCCCAGCATTTT. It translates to CASSPPVWAGGSNQPQHF.

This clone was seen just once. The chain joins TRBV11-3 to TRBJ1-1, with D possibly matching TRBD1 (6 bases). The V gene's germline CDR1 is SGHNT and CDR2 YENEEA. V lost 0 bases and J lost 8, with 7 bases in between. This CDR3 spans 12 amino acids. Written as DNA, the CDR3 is TGTGCCAGCAGCTTAGACAGGGGAGAAGCTTTCTTT. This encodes CASSLDRGEAFF. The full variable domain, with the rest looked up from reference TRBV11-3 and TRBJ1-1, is EAGVVQSPRYKIIEKKQPVAFWCNPISGHNTLYWYLQNLGQGPELLIRYENEEAVDDSQLPKDRFSAERLKGVDSTLKIQPAELGDSAVYLCASSLDRGEAFFGQGTRLTVV.

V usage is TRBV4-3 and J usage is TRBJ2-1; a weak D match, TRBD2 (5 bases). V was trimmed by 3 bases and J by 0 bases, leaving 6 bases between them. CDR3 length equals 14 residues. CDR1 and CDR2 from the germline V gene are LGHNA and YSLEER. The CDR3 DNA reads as TGCGCCAGCAGCCAGGGGAGCTCCTACAATGAGCAGTTCTTC. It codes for CASSQGSSYNEQFF.

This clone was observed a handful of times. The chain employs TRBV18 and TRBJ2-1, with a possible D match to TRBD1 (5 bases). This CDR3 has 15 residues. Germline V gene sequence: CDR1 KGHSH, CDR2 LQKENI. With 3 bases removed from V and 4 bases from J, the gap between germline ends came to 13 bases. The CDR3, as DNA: TGTGCCAGCTCACCTTTAGGGGTTGGATACAATGAGCAGTTCTTC. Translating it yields CASSPLGVGYNEQFF.

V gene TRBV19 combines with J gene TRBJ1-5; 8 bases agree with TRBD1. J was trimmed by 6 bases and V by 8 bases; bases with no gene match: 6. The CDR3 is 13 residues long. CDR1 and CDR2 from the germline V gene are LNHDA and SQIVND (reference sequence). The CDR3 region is CASSPDRVQPQHF. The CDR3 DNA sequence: TGTGCCAGTTCCCCGGACAGGGTTCAGCCCCAGCATTTT.

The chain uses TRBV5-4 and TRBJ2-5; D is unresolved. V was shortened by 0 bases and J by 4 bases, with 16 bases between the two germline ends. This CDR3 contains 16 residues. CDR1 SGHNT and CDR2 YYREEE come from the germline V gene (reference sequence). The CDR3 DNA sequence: TGTGCCAGCAGCTTGGACGCCCTAACCTTCGGAGAGACCCAGTACTTC. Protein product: CASSLDALTFGETQYF.

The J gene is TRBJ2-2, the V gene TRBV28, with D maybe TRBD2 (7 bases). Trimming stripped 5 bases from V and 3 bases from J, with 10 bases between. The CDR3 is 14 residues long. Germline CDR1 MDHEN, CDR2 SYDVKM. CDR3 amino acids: CASSGGGHTGELFF. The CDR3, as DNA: TGTGCCAGCAGTGGGGGGGGGCACACCGGGGAGCTGTTTTTT.

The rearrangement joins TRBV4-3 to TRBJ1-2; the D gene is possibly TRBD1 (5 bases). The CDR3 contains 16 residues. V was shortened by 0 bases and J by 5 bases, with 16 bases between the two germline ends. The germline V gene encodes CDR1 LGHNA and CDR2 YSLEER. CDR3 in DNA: TGCGCCAGCAGCCAAGATGTTCGGGGGAATCGTTATGGCTACACCTTC. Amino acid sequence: CASSQDVRGNRYGYTF.

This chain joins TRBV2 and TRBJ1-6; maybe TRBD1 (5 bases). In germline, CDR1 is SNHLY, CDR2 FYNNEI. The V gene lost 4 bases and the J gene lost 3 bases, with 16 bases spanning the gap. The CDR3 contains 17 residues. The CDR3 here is CASSAVIWGDYNSPLHF. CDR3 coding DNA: TGTGCCAGCAGTGCCGTTATTTGGGGGGACTATAATTCACCCCTCCACTTT.

CDR3 loop: CSVRGEGGGYNEQFF. The CDR3 DNA follows: TGCAGCGTTAGGGGGGAGGGCGGGGGGTACAATGAGCAGTTCTTC. The chain employs TRBV29-1 and TRBJ2-1, with 8 bases identical to TRBD2. CDR1 and CDR2 (germline): SQVTM, ANQGSEA. There are 15 residues in the CDR3. J was trimmed by 4 bases and V by 5 bases; bases with no gene match: 10.

The CDR3 region has the DNA TGCGCCAGCAGCCAGCCCCTAGCGGGATCTATGGCCCAGTACTTC. This encodes CASSQPLAGSMAQYF. V usage is TRBV4-1 and J usage is TRBJ2-5; 9 positions agree with TRBD2. The V gene's germline CDR1 is MGHRA and CDR2 YSYEKL. The CDR3 loop spans 15 amino acids. The J segment lost 9 bases and the V segment lost 3 bases, leaving 11 bases of the junction unmatched.

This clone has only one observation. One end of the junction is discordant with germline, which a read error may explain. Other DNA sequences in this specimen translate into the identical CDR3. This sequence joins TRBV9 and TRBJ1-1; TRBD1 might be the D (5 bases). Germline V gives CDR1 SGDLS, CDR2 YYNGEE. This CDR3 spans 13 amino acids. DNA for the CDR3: TGTGCCAGCAGCGCAGGGTTTATCACTGAGGCTTTCTTT. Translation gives CASSAGFITEAFF.

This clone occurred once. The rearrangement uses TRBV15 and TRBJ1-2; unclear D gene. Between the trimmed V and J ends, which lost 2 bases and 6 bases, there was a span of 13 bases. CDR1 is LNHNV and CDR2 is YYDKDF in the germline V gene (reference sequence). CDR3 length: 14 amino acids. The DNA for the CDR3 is TGTGCCACCAGCAGAAACGCGGGTTTAGATGGCTACACCTTC. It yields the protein CATSRNAGLDGYTF.

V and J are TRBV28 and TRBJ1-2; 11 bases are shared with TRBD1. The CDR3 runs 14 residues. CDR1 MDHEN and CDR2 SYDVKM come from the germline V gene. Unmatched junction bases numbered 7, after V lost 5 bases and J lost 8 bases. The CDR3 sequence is CASSTGQGAEGYTF. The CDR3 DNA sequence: TGTGCCAGCAGTACAGGACAGGGGGCGGAAGGCTACACCTTC.

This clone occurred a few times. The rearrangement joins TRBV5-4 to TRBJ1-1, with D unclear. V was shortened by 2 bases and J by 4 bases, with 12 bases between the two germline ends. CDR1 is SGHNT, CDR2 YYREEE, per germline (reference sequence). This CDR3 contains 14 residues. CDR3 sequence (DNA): TGTGCCAGCAGCTTCTATCGGGTGCGCACTGAAGCTTTCTTT. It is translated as CASSFYRVRTEAFF.

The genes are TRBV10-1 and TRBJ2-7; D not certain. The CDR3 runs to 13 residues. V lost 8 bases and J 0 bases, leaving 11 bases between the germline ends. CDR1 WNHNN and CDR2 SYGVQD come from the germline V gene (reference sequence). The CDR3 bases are TGCGCCAGCCGCGGAGACTTCTCCTACGAGCAGTACTTC. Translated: CASRGDFSYEQYF.

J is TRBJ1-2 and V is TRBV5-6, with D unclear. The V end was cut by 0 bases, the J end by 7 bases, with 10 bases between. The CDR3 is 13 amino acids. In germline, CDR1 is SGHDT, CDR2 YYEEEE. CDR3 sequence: CASSLEEGLGYTF. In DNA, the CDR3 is TGTGCCAGCAGCTTGGAGGAGGGTCTTGGCTACACCTTC.

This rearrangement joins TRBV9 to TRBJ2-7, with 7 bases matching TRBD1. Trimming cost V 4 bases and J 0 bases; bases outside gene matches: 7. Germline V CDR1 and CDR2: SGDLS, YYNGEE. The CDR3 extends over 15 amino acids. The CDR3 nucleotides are TGTGCCAGCAGCAAGGCCGGGACAGCCTCCTACGAGCAGTACTTC. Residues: CASSKAGTASYEQYF.

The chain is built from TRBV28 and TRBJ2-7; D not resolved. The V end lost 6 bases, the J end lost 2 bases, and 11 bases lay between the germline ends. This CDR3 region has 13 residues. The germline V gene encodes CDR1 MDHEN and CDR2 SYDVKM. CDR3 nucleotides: TGTGCCAGCAGGAGAATTATTCCCTACGAGCAGTACTTC. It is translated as CASRRIIPYEQYF.

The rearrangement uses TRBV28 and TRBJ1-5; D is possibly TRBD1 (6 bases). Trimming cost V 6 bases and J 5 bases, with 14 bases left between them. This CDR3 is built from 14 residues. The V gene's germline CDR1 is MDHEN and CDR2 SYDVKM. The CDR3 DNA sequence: TGTGCCAGCAGACTACCTAGGACAGATCAGCCCCAGCATTTT. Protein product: CASRLPRTDQPQHF. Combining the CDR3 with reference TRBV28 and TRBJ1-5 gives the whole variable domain DVKVTQSSRYLVKRTGEKVFLECVQDMDHENMFWYRQDPGLGLRLIYFSYDVKMKEKGDIPEGYSVSREKKERFSLILESASTNQTSMYLCASRLPRTDQPQHFGDGTRLSIL.

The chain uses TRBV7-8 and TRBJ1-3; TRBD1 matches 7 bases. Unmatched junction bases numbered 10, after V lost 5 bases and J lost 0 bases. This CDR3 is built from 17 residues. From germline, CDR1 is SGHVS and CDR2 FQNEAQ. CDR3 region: CASSPGTVRGSGNTIYF. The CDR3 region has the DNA TGTGCCAGCAGCCCGGGGACAGTAAGAGGCTCTGGAAACACCATATATTTT.